The source of this T cell receptor beta chain is a study of cytomegalovirus exposure and HLA in healthy donors. Notes on the study in general: According to reports, the classifier identified cytomegalovirus status with high specificity and sensitivity. Within an earlier analysis, most TCR beta V segments proved productive either about 90% or about 30% of the time. A later analysis, which compared TCR beta chains of equal frequency, found the HLA-associated ones more clonally expanded.

Points on this clone: Antigen specificity is unknown.

PCR employed 60 Vbeta and 13 Jbeta primers. Using immunoSEQ multiplex PCR, the repertoire was profiled, and TCRdb retains in-frame clones only, with some absent. The sample has 110,000 to 150,000 clones, approximately 80% seen once; the top ten hold roughly 4.8%. The material sequenced was PBMCs. The receptor was derived from a man between 35 and 55 years old in good health and CMV-seronegative.

CDR3 protein: CASGPPGQGDEQFF. The CDR3 nucleotides read TGTGCTAGTGGTCCTCCGGGACAGGGCGATGAGCAGTTCTTC. This chain connects TRBV12-5 to TRBJ2-1; the match to TRBD1 covers 9 bases. J lost 8 bases, V lost 5 bases, and 7 bases had no gene match. This CDR3 has 14 amino acids. The V gene's germline CDR1 is LGHNT and CDR2 FRNRAP.